This is a list of T cell receptor beta chains from one sample in a study of PD-1 blockade in classical Hodgkin lymphoma. Profiled with immunoSEQ multiplex PCR; TCRdb holds only in-frame clones, not every one. The data contain about 99,000 clones, roughly 80% of them singletons. The starting material was peripheral blood mononuclear cells (PBMCs), obtained before the second cycle of nivolumab. The receptors originated from a human donor with classical Hodgkin lymphoma. The CDR3 runs from the conserved cysteine through the conserved F or W. A D gene is named only where the DNA matches it firmly. Only part of the rows carry a size: once, few, many, or a class if the clone is expanded.

clone_size	d_call	v_call	j_call	cdr3_aa	cdr3_nt
-	TRBD1	TRBV10-3	TRBJ2-7	CAISESTTGGGEQYF	TGTGCCATCAGTGAGTCGACGACAGGGGGCGGCGAGCAGTACTTC
-	-	TRBV9	TRBJ2-1	CASSVLPGTSSNEQFF	TGTGCCAGCAGCGTCCTCCCTGGCACCAGCTCCAATGAGCAGTTCTTC
-	-	TRBV7-2	TRBJ1-5	CASSLAGTYNQPQHF	TGTGCCAGCAGCTTAGCAGGGACCTACAATCAGCCCCAGCATTTT
few	-	TRBV9	TRBJ1-1	CASSVDHGWSTEAFF	TGTGCCAGCAGCGTAGACCACGGCTGGAGCACTGAAGCTTTCTTT
few	TRBD1	TRBV19	TRBJ1-5	CATSRGQATNQPQHF	TGTGCCACCTCGAGGGGACAGGCTACTAATCAGCCCCAGCATTTT
-	-	TRBV6-5	TRBJ2-3	CASRPRDAGSHTQYF	TGTGCCAGCAGGCCCCGGGATGCCGGGTCCCATACGCAGTATTTT
many	-	TRBV28	TRBJ1-1	CASSPVPGNTEAFF	TGTGCCAGCAGCCCTGTACCAGGTAACACTGAAGCTTTCTTT
-	-	TRBV28	TRBJ1-5	CASGTGGYNQPQHF	TGTGCCAGCGGTACGGGGGGCTACAATCAGCCCCAGCATTTT
-	TRBD1	TRBV5-1	TRBJ2-5	CASSPQGAGETQYF	TGCGCCAGCAGCCCCCAGGGGGCCGGTGAGACCCAGTACTTC
few	-	TRBV9	TRBJ1-1	CASSVDQGSEAFF	TGTGCCAGCAGCGTAGATCAAGGGTCTGAAGCTTTCTTT
-	-	TRBV6-4	TRBJ1-1	CASRATGNTEAFF	TGTGCCAGCAGGGCGACAGGGAACACTGAAGCTTTCTTT
few	-	TRBV7-2	TRBJ2-1	CASGLGRGGVEFF	TGTGCCAGCGGGCTTGGCAGGGGCGGAGTGGAGTTCTTC
-	TRBD1	TRBV10-3	TRBJ2-7	CAARGAGGDEQYF	TGTGCCGCACGCGGGGCAGGGGGCGACGAGCAGTACTTC
few	-	TRBV2	TRBJ2-7	CASSAGWEQYF	TGTGCCAGCAGTGCGGGTTGGGAGCAGTACTTC